A selection of T cell receptor beta chains follows, all from one sample in a study of blood T cell repertoires in COVID-19. The method was immunoSEQ multiplex PCR; TCRdb's version includes in-frame clones alone and lacks a portion of them. This table holds hundreds of thousands of clones, approximately 87% found once. The specimen was peripheral blood. Every receptor here comes from a woman aged 55-75 years with COVID-19, enrolled during active disease. The CDR3 runs from the conserved cysteine through the conserved F or W. Fields, in order: D gene, J gene, clone size, V gene, CDR3 protein, CDR3 DNA. The D gene is left open where the match is weak. Only some rows state a clone size, as once, few, many or a class for expanded clones.

D: TRBD1; J: TRBJ1-2; size: -; V: TRBV2; CDR3: CAMVDRDTYGYTF; DNA: TGTGCCATGGTGGACAGGGATACCTATGGCTACACCTTC
D: -; J: TRBJ2-2; size: once; V: TRBV5-1; CDR3: CASRFQTVLLPGELFF; DNA: TGCGCCAGCAGATTCCAGACAGTTCTCCTGCCCGGGGAGCTGTTTTTT
D: TRBD1; J: TRBJ1-1; size: few; V: TRBV3-1/TRBV3-2; CDR3: CASSQVVGQNEAFF; DNA: TGTGCCAGCAGCCAAGTAGTGGGACAGAACGAAGCTTTCTTT
D: TRBD1; J: TRBJ2-7; size: -; V: TRBV27; CDR3: CASSPETGQGRGEQYF; DNA: TGTGCCAGCAGTCCCGAAACGGGACAGGGGCGGGGGGAGCAGTACTTC
D: -; J: TRBJ2-7; size: -; V: TRBV5-1; CDR3: CASSLEGGEQYF; DNA: TGCGCCAGCAGCCTAGAAGGGGGCGAGCAGTACTTC
D: -; J: TRBJ2-7; size: -; V: TRBV7-9; CDR3: CASSLEARDLQYF; DNA: TGTGCCAGCAGCTTAGAGGCGAGGGACTTGCAGTACTTC
D: TRBD2; J: TRBJ2-5; size: -; V: TRBV9; CDR3: CASSILAGASQETQYF; DNA: TGTGCCAGCAGCATATTAGCGGGGGCCTCACAAGAGACCCAGTACTTC
D: TRBD2; J: TRBJ2-3; size: -; V: TRBV3-1/TRBV3-2; CDR3: CASSQDSGGYTPTQYF; DNA: TGTGCCAGCAGCCAGGATAGCGGGGGGTACACCCCGACGCAGTATTTT
D: -; J: TRBJ1-1; size: -; V: TRBV7-2; CDR3: CASSFGGGTEAFF; DNA: TGTGCCAGCAGCTTTGGGGGCGGCACTGAAGCTTTCTTT
D: -; J: TRBJ1-6; size: -; V: TRBV4-2; CDR3: CASSPPGYYNSPLHF; DNA: TGTGCCAGCAGCCCACCGGGTTACTATAATTCACCCCTCCACTTT
D: -; J: TRBJ1-6; size: -; V: TRBV19; CDR3: CASSTVRGFFNSPLHF; DNA: TGTGCCAGTAGTACCGTCAGGGGATTTTTTAATTCACCCCTCCACTTT
D: TRBD1; J: TRBJ2-1; size: -; V: TRBV19; CDR3: CASSMSTGVYNEQFF; DNA: TGTGCCAGTAGTATGAGTACAGGGGTGTACAATGAGCAGTTCTTC
D: TRBD1; J: TRBJ1-6; size: few; V: TRBV3-1/TRBV3-2; CDR3: CASDREVNSPLHF; DNA: TGTGCCAGCGACAGGGAAGTTAATTCACCCCTCCACTTT
D: -; J: TRBJ2-7; size: -; V: TRBV2; CDR3: CASSEKGWDYEQYF; DNA: TGTGCCAGCAGTGAAAAGGGGTGGGACTACGAGCAGTACTTC
D: -; J: TRBJ1-5; size: -; V: TRBV3-1/TRBV3-2; CDR3: CASSLSPSLAGQPQHF; DNA: TGTGCCAGCAGCCTTTCCCCTTCTTTAGCGGGTCAGCCCCAGCATTTT
D: -; J: TRBJ1-1; size: -; V: TRBV7-8; CDR3: CASSPRVIGTEAFF; DNA: TGTGCCAGCAGCCCCAGGGTAATCGGGACTGAAGCTTTCTTT
D: -; J: TRBJ2-1; size: -; V: TRBV5-1; CDR3: CASSEGGTNEQFF; DNA: TGCGCCAGCTCGGAGGGGGGGACCAATGAGCAGTTCTTC
D: -; J: TRBJ2-3; size: -; V: TRBV19; CDR3: CASGLQVPHTQYF; DNA: TGTGCCAGTGGCCTCCAGGTGCCTCATACGCAGTATTTT
D: -; J: TRBJ1-3; size: -; V: TRBV11-3; CDR3: CASSLVSRAGGNTIYF; DNA: TGTGCCAGCAGCTTAGTATCCAGGGCAGGCGGAAACACCATATATTTT
D: -; J: TRBJ1-4; size: -; V: TRBV28; CDR3: CASSSLGGDNEKLFF; DNA: TGTGCCAGCAGTTCCCTGGGCGGGGATAATGAAAAACTGTTTTTT
D: TRBD1; J: TRBJ1-5; size: -; V: TRBV6-6; CDR3: CASRGRNQPQHF; DNA: TGTGCTAGCAGGGGGCGAAATCAGCCCCAGCATTTT
D: -; J: TRBJ2-7; size: -; V: TRBV7-8; CDR3: CASSSGLGREQYF; DNA: TGTGCCAGCAGCTCTGGCCTGGGGCGCGAGCAGTACTTC
D: TRBD1; J: TRBJ1-3; size: -; V: TRBV19; CDR3: CATTGASGNTIYF; DNA: TGTGCCACAACAGGGGCTTCTGGAAACACCATATATTTT
D: -; J: TRBJ2-2; size: few; V: TRBV3-1/TRBV3-2; CDR3: CASSQGGVGWRGLTGELFF; DNA: TGTGCCAGCAGCCAAGGTGGGGTCGGTTGGCGGGGGCTCACCGGGGAGCTGTTTTTT
D: -; J: TRBJ1-2; size: -; V: TRBV5-1; CDR3: CASSSDPRGNYGYTF; DNA: TGCGCCAGCAGCTCCGATCCAAGGGGGAATTATGGCTACACCTTC
D: TRBD2; J: TRBJ2-1; size: few; V: TRBV3-1/TRBV3-2; CDR3: CASSPQGLAANEQFF; DNA: TGTGCCAGCAGCCCCCAGGGACTAGCGGCGAATGAGCAGTTCTTC
D: TRBD2; J: TRBJ2-1; size: -; V: TRBV19; CDR3: CATTVSGRRNEQFF; DNA: TGTGCGACAACAGTTAGCGGGCGCAGGAATGAGCAGTTCTTC
D: TRBD2; J: TRBJ2-1; size: -; V: TRBV18; CDR3: CASSPREGGPSYNEQFF; DNA: TGTGCCAGCTCACCACGGGAGGGAGGCCCTTCCTACAATGAGCAGTTCTTC
D: TRBD2; J: TRBJ2-3; size: -; V: TRBV24-1; CDR3: CATSEPGLATDTQYF; DNA: TGTGCCACCAGTGAACCGGGACTAGCGACAGATACGCAGTATTTT
D: TRBD1; J: TRBJ1-4; size: once; V: TRBV6-5; CDR3: CASRRRDSLGGKLFF; DNA: TGTGCCAGCAGGCGCCGGGACAGCCTGGGTGGAAAACTGTTTTTT
D: TRBD1; J: TRBJ1-1; size: few; V: TRBV3-1/TRBV3-2; CDR3: CASSFWGQPNTEAFF; DNA: TGTGCCAGCAGCTTTTGGGGACAGCCGAACACTGAAGCTTTCTTT
D: TRBD2; J: TRBJ2-5; size: -; V: TRBV11-3; CDR3: CASSSGRATRETQYF; DNA: TGTGCCAGCAGCTCCGGGAGGGCCACCAGGGAGACCCAGTACTTC
D: -; J: TRBJ2-3; size: -; V: TRBV12-5; CDR3: CASGFSSRGTDTQYF; DNA: TGTGCTAGTGGTTTTTCCTCCAGGGGCACAGATACGCAGTATTTT
D: -; J: TRBJ1-5; size: -; V: TRBV19; CDR3: CASSIRVNQPQHF; DNA: TGTGCCAGTAGTATTCGGGTGAATCAGCCCCAGCATTTT
D: -; J: TRBJ2-1; size: once; V: TRBV3-1/TRBV3-2; CDR3: CASSHPSAPGEQFF; DNA: TGTGCCAGCAGCCACCCCTCGGCCCCGGGTGAGCAGTTCTTC
D: TRBD2; J: TRBJ2-3; size: -; V: TRBV7-9; CDR3: CASSLGLTITDTQYF; DNA: TGTGCCAGCAGCTTGGGACTAACTATCACAGATACGCAGTATTTT
D: -; J: TRBJ1-1; size: -; V: TRBV14; CDR3: CASMFGLNTEAFF; DNA: TGTGCCAGCATGTTTGGACTTAACACTGAAGCTTTCTTT
D: -; J: TRBJ1-4; size: -; V: TRBV19; CDR3: CASTPRGPDEKLFF; DNA: TGTGCCAGTACCCCCCGAGGGCCGGATGAAAAACTGTTTTTT
D: TRBD1; J: TRBJ1-2; size: few; V: TRBV4-2; CDR3: CASSQEGGTGTYGYTF; DNA: TGTGCCAGCAGCCAAGAGGGCGGGACAGGGACTTATGGCTACACCTTC
D: -; J: TRBJ2-7; size: once; V: TRBV27; CDR3: CASSLARTGVYEQYF; DNA: TGTGCCAGCAGTTTGGCCCGGACGGGGGTATACGAGCAGTACTTC
D: TRBD1; J: TRBJ2-6; size: once; V: TRBV7-3; CDR3: CASSLKGTGVIPSGANVLTF; DNA: TGTGCCAGCAGCTTAAAAGGGACAGGGGTGATCCCCTCTGGGGCCAACGTCCTGACTTTC